Following are 30 T cell receptor beta chains from one sample sequenced in a study of early T cells in non-severe SARS-CoV-2 infection. TCRdb independently ran MiXCR on the 5' RACE reads; one entry per CDR3 protein. The profile shows under 25,000 distinct CDR3 sequences, 4% to 5% of them singletons. Sequenced material: whole blood. All receptors derive from an adult who was a healthcare worker with PCR-confirmed SARS-CoV-2 infection or an uninfected control (not recorded which).

This clonotype was observed many times. The gene calls are TRBV3-1 and TRBJ1-2, with 7 bases fitting TRBD1. Trimming at V came to 1 base and at J to 1 base, leaving 3 bases not matched to a gene. CDR3 length: 15 amino acids. CDR1 is LGHDT, CDR2 YNNKEL, per germline (reference sequence). For the CDR3, the DNA is TGTGCCAGCAGCCAAGTGGGACAGAATAACTATGGCTACACCTTC. It translates to CASSQVGQNNYGYTF.

In its sample, this clonotype was seen many times. This rearrangement joins TRBV7-9 to TRBJ1-4; the D is unclear. With 4 bases removed from V and 0 bases from J, the gap between germline ends came to 9 bases. CDR1 is SEHNR, CDR2 FQNEAQ, per germline (reference sequence). CDR3 length: 15 residues. The CDR3 sequence is CASSSLMATNEKLFF. The CDR3 DNA follows: TGTGCCAGCAGCTCCCTTATGGCAACTAATGAAAAACTGTTTTTT.

The table lists this clonotype with many counts. The chain joins TRBV27 to TRBJ1-1; 8 nucleotides line up with TRBD1. Trimming took 3 bases from V and 5 from J; bases not matched to a gene: 5. Germline V gene lookup returns CDR1 MNHEY and CDR2 SMNVEV (reference sequence). This CDR3 spans 14 amino acids. The CDR3 region has the DNA TGTGCCAGCAGTTTCATGGACAGGGATACTGAAGCTTTCTTT. This sequence encodes CASSFMDRDTEAFF.

In its sample, this clonotype was seen many times. The chain combines TRBV12-3 or TRBV12-4 with TRBJ2-2, with D perhaps matching TRBD1 (6 bases). The V gene lost 5 bases and the J gene lost 0 bases, with 10 bases spanning the gap. The CDR3 has 15 residues. The DNA for the CDR3 is TGTGCCAGCAGTCGGACAGTCTCGAACACCGGGGAGCTGTTTTTT. It specifies CASSRTVSNTGELFF.

This clonotype was detected only a few times. The chain recombines TRBV6-5 with TRBJ2-1; D not certain. This CDR3 has 12 amino acids. Trimming took off 7 bases at V and 7 bases at J, with 11 bases between the two ends. CDR1 is MNHEY, CDR2 SVGAGI, per germline. The CDR3 DNA is TGTGCCAGCACCGATACTATGAATGAGCAGTTCTTC. It translates to CASTDTMNEQFF.

The rearrangement links TRBV29-1 to TRBJ2-7, with 8 bases that match TRBD2. This CDR3 is 11 amino acids long. Looked up from germline, CDR1 is SQVTM and CDR2 is ANQGSEA. The V and J ends lost 7 bases and 4 bases, in that order; junction bases with no gene match: 3. In DNA form, the CDR3 reads TGCAGCGCAGGACTAGCTTACGAGCAGTACTTC. This encodes CSAGLAYEQYF.

V gene TRBV20-1 combines with J gene TRBJ1-1; the match to TRBD1 covers 7 bases. Trimming removed 5 bases from V and 3 bases from J; junction bases left unmatched: 6. Germline V gene lookup returns CDR1 DFQATT and CDR2 SNEGSKA (reference sequence). The CDR3 extends over 13 amino acids. The CDR3 DNA follows: TGCAGTGCTTTGACAGGGAGGGACACTGAAGCTTTCTTT. Its translation is CSALTGRDTEAFF.

This clonotype was detected many times. The rearrangement uses TRBV5-1 and TRBJ1-3; the match to TRBD1 covers 7 bases. From germline, CDR1 is SGHRS and CDR2 YFSETQ. This CDR3 is built from 14 residues. V shed 4 bases and J 4 bases; nucleotides not matched to a gene: 5. The CDR3 DNA reads TGCGCCAGCAGCGGAGGGACAGCGGGAAACACCATATATTTT. It is translated as CASSGGTAGNTIYF.

Note on this clonotype: A read error may be the cause here, since a much bigger clone is one base away. The V and J genes are TRBV20-1 and TRBJ2-7, with TRBD1 matching over 7 bases. This CDR3 spans 13 amino acids. CDR1 DFQATT and CDR2 SNEGSKA come from the germline V gene (reference sequence). The trim removed 5 bases at V and 3 bases at J, leaving 7 bases unmatched. CDR3 residues: CSALQGYVYEQYF. The CDR3 DNA is TGCAGTGCTTTACAGGGGTATGTCTACGAGCAGTACTTC.

This clonotype has ten or more counts. This chain connects TRBV12-3 or TRBV12-4 to TRBJ1-4; possible D gene TRBD1, 5 bases. There are 16 residues in the CDR3. Trimming removed 2 bases from V and 11 bases from J, with 21 bases in between. The CDR3 DNA follows: TGTGCCAGCAGTTTAAGGGGCCCCGGAGACAGCAGGAAACTGTTTTTT. Translating gives CASSLRGPGDSRKLFF.

This clonotype was found many times. The chain carries TRBV6-5 and TRBJ1-2; 11 nucleotides line up with TRBD1. CDR3 length: 15 residues. Germline CDR1 and CDR2: MNHEY and SVGAGI. V shed 6 bases, J shed 3 bases, and the junction held 6 bases outside the gene matches. The CDR3 DNA is TGTGCCAGCAGGAGGACAGGGGGCGGCTACTATGGCTACACCTTC. Its protein is CASRRTGGGYYGYTF.

This clonotype is labeled as medium-sized (0.01 to 0.1%). The rearrangement links TRBV4-3 to TRBJ1-2; TRBD1 is a possible D gene (5 bases). CDR1 is LGHNA and CDR2 is YSLEER in the germline V gene. The V end lost 0 bases, the J end lost 3 bases, and 11 bases lay between the germline ends. The CDR3 is 15 residues long. Here the CDR3 DNA reads TGCGCCAGCAGCCAAGATGCAGGGTCTGACTATGGCTACACCTTC. Its protein product is CASSQDAGSDYGYTF.

The chain combines TRBV6-2 or TRBV6-3 with TRBJ2-5; 10 bases agree with TRBD1. There are 16 residues in the CDR3. V shed 2 bases, J shed 5 bases, and the junction held 8 bases outside the gene matches. Germline CDR1 is MNHEY and CDR2 is SVGEGT. CDR3 nucleotides: TGTGCCAGCAGTTACATTTTGGGACAGGGGCACGAGACCCAGTACTTC. Encoded protein: CASSYILGQGHETQYF.

This clonotype was recorded many times. An end of the junction does not agree with germline; a read error may underlie this. V gene TRBV20-1 combines with J gene TRBJ1-1; D possibly corresponds to TRBD1 (5 bases). Germline CDR1 is DFQATT and CDR2 is SNEGSKA (reference sequence). CDR3 length: 11 residues. In nucleotides, the CDR3 is TGCAGTGCTAGAGCGACAGCTGACGCTTTCTTT. It specifies CSARATADAFF.

This clonotype was counted ten times or more. In DNA, the CDR3 is TGTGCCACCGGGGGGGTCATGAACACTGAAGCTTTCTTT. Protein product: CATGGVMNTEAFF. J is TRBJ1-1 and V is TRBV6-5; a possible D gene is TRBD1 (5 bases). The CDR3 runs to 13 residues. Trimming left V 10 bases short and J 0 bases short, with 12 bases between. Germline assignment: CDR1 MNHEY and CDR2 SVGAGI.

This clonotype was seen repeatedly, ten times or more. V usage is TRBV6-6 and J usage is TRBJ1-6, with 8 positions matching TRBD1. V lost 6 bases and J lost 10; bases outside the gene matches: 14. The CDR3 runs to 16 residues. Germline CDR1 and CDR2: MNHNY and SVGAGI (reference sequence). CDR3 in DNA: TGTGCCAGCAGCCCTTCGCAGGGGGCGGTGGGATCACCCCTCCACTTT. Residues: CASSPSQGAVGSPLHF.

At least ten counts were recorded for this clonotype. The V gene is TRBV7-3, the J gene TRBJ2-3; D unclear. The CDR3 covers 14 residues. The V gene lost 1 base and the J gene lost 2 bases, with 7 bases spanning the gap. Germline lookup yields CDR1 SGHTA and CDR2 FQGTGA. CDR3 coding DNA: TGTGCCAGCAGCTTAAGGTGGGACACAGATACGCAGTATTTT. Its translation: CASSLRWDTDTQYF.

This clonotype was seen repeatedly, ten times or more. The V call is TRBV18, the J call TRBJ2-5; D could derive from TRBD1 or TRBD2 (6 bases each). The V end lost 6 bases, the J end lost 1 base, and 12 bases lay between the germline ends. Per the germline V gene, CDR1 is KGHSH and CDR2 is LQKENI. The CDR3 totals 14 residues. CDR3 nucleotide sequence: TGTGCCAGCTCCCGGGGGCTTTTCCAAGAGACCCAGTACTTC. This sequence encodes CASSRGLFQETQYF.

The table lists this clonotype with a few counts. The CDR3 DNA is TGTGCCAGCAGCGCGACGGGACTTAATTCACCCCTCCACTTT. It translates to CASSATGLNSPLHF. The chain has TRBV7-2 and TRBJ1-6, with D tentatively TRBD1 (5 bases). The germline V gene has CDR1 SGHTA and CDR2 FQGNSA. Trimming left V 5 bases short and J 6 bases short, with 11 bases between. The CDR3 totals 14 residues.

This clonotype has at least ten counts. This chain uses TRBV7-9 with TRBJ1-5; maybe TRBD1 (5 bases). V lost 0 bases and J lost 3, with 6 bases in between. CDR1 is SEHNR and CDR2 is FQNEAQ in the germline V gene (reference sequence). This CDR3 has 14 residues. In DNA, the CDR3 is TGTGCCAGCAGCTTAGCAGGGGACAATCAGCCCCAGCATTTT. Protein product: CASSLAGDNQPQHF.

This clonotype showed up many times. The V call is TRBV6-2 or TRBV6-3, the J call TRBJ2-1; D is uncertain. The CDR3 contains 12 residues. The ends were cut back, 5 bases at V and 10 bases at J, with 12 bases in the middle. Germline-derived CDR1 and CDR2 are MNHEY and SVGEGT. CDR3 sequence: CASSDPYSEQFF. The CDR3 DNA follows: TGTGCCAGCAGTGACCCTTACAGCGAGCAGTTCTTC.

This clonotype was seen many times. The chain couples TRBV2 to TRBJ1-1; D unclear. Germline loops: CDR1 SNHLY, CDR2 FYNNEI. This CDR3 region has 13 residues. V gave up 6 bases and J gave up 0 bases, with 8 bases separating them. The CDR3 region is CASRDNMNTEAFF. For the CDR3, the DNA is TGTGCCAGCAGAGACAACATGAACACTGAAGCTTTCTTT.

In its sample, this clonotype is medium-sized. The chain combines TRBV20-1 with TRBJ1-2; D is uncertain. The V gene lost 0 bases and the J gene lost 2 bases, with 7 bases spanning the gap. This CDR3 comprises 13 residues. Germline values: CDR1 DFQATT, CDR2 SNEGSKA (reference sequence). The CDR3 DNA is TGCAGTGCTAGAGATCAACGGAACTATGGCTACACCTTC. This translates into CSARDQRNYGYTF.

This clonotype was observed at least ten times. This sequence joins TRBV28 and TRBJ1-5; D not certain. This CDR3 contains 13 residues. Trimming cost V 4 bases and J 0 bases, with 4 bases left between them. CDR1 MDHEN and CDR2 SYDVKM come from the germline V gene. The CDR3 protein is CASSSDSNQPQHF. CDR3 nucleotide sequence: TGTGCCAGCAGTTCTGATAGCAATCAGCCCCAGCATTTT.

A few counts support this clonotype. The V call is TRBV7-6, the J call TRBJ1-1; 7 bases line up with TRBD1. V dropped 5 bases and J dropped 6; count of bases not matched to a gene: 15. The length of the CDR3 is 16 residues. Looked up from germline, CDR1 is SGHVS and CDR2 is FNYEAQ. CDR3 coding DNA: TGTGCCAGCAGCCCACTACAGGGGCCCTTGGGCGCTGAAGCTTTCTTT. As protein: CASSPLQGPLGAEAFF. Complete variable domain (other parts from reference TRBV7-6 and TRBJ1-1): GAGVSQSPRYKVTKRGQDVALRCDPISGHVSLYWYRQALGQGPEFLTYFNYEAQQDKSGLPNDRFSAERPEGSISTLTIQRTEQRDSAMYRCASSPLQGPLGAEAFFGQGTRLTVV.

This clonotype was recorded a few times. The rearrangement uses TRBV5-1 and TRBJ2-7; D gene ambiguous. The V end was cut by 0 bases, the J end by 4 bases, with 8 bases between. Germline-derived CDR1 and CDR2 are SGHRS and YFSETQ. The CDR3 extends over 13 amino acids. The DNA of the CDR3 is TGCGCCAGCAGCTTGGAAGGCCTATACGAGCAGTACTTC. Protein sequence: CASSLEGLYEQYF.

This clonotype was recorded at least ten times. This chain links TRBV10-2 with TRBJ2-5; weak D call: TRBD1 (5 bases). Germline V gene data show CDR1 as WSHSY and CDR2 as SAAADI. The V and J ends lost 4 bases and 2 bases respectively, with 17 bases between them. The CDR3 is 16 amino acids. CDR3 coding DNA: TGCGCCAGCAGTGGGGGCCTACAGGATGTACAAGAGACCCAGTACTTC. Its translation is CASSGGLQDVQETQYF.

This clonotype came up many times. V usage is TRBV19 and J usage is TRBJ1-4; the D gene is possibly TRBD1 (5 bases). There are 14 residues in the CDR3. V lost 7 bases, J lost 4 bases, and 13 bases lay in between. CDR1 and CDR2 from the germline V gene are LNHDA and SQIVND (reference sequence). The CDR3 DNA sequence: TGTGCCAGTACCGCGGGGCTCTTTAATGAAAAACTGTTTTTT. Protein product: CASTAGLFNEKLFF. Based on the CDR3 plus reference TRBV19 and TRBJ1-4, the full variable domain is DGGITQSPKYLFRKEGQNVTLSCEQNLNHDAMYWYRQDPGQGLRLIYYSQIVNDFQKGDIAEGYSVSREKKESFPLTVTSAQKNPTAFYLCASTAGLFNEKLFFGSGTQLSVL.

This clonotype was seen more than once but under ten times. This rearrangement joins TRBV14 to TRBJ2-7, with a tentative D call TRBD2 (6 bases). V was cut by 0 bases and J by 6 bases, with 21 bases left in between. The germline CDR1 and CDR2 sequences are SGHDN and FVKESK. The CDR3 consists of 17 residues. CDR3 DNA: TGTGCCAGCAGCCAAGATCGGGGAAGGGACTTCTTAGGCGAGCAGTACTTC. It codes for CASSQDRGRDFLGEQYF.

This clonotype was seen only a few times. The chain carries TRBV20-1 and TRBJ2-5; D gene unclear. The CDR3 covers 12 residues. V was clipped by 6 bases and J by 2 bases, with 10 bases between them. Germline CDR1 reads DFQATT; CDR2 reads SNEGSKA (reference sequence). CDR3 in DNA: TGCAGTGCCCCCGGGTCACAAGAGACCCAGTACTTC. It yields the protein CSAPGSQETQYF.